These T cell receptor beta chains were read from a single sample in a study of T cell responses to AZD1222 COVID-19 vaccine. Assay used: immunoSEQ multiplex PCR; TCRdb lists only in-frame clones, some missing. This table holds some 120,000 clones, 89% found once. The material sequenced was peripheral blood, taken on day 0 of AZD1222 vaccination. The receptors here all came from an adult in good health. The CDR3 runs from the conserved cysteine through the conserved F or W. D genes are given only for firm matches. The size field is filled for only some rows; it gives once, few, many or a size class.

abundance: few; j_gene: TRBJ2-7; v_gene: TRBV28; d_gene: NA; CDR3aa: CASTSLPYEQYF; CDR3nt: TGTGCCTCTACCTCCCTACCCTACGAGCAGTACTTC
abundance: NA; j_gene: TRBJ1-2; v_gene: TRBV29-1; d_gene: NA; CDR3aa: CSVEEIRGNQRKDYGYTF; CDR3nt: TGCAGCGTTGAAGAAATCCGGGGCAACCAAAGAAAGGACTATGGCTACACCTTC
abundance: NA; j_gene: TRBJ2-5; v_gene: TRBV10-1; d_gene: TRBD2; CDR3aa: CASSESGLAGGSETQYF; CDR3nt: TGCGCCAGCAGTGAGTCCGGGCTAGCGGGAGGTTCAGAGACCCAGTACTTC
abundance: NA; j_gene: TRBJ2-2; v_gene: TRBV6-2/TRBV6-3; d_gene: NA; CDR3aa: CASRPGKGISTGELFF; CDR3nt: TGTGCCAGCAGACCTGGAAAGGGGATAAGCACCGGGGAGCTGTTTTTT
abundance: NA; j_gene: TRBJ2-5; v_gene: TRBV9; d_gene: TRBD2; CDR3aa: CASSPRGAGVSGGETQYF; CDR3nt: TGTGCCAGCAGCCCCCGGGGAGCGGGGGTATCGGGTGGAGAGACCCAGTACTTC
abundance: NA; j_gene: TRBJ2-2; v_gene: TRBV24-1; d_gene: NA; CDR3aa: CATGEGALNTGELFF; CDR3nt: TGTGCCACCGGGGAGGGGGCTCTCAACACCGGGGAGCTGTTTTTT
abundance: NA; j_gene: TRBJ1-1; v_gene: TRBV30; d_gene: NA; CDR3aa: CAWSQTVDAFF; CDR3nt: TGTGCCTGGAGCCAGACAGTCGATGCTTTCTTT
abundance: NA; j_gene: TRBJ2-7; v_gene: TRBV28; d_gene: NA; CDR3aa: CASSSTGAHEQYF; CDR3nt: TGTGCCAGCAGTTCAACGGGGGCCCACGAGCAGTACTTC
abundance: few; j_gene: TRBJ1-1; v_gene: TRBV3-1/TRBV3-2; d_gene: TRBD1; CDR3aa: CASSRVGTGGPWAEAFF; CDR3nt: TGTGCCAGCAGCCGCGTTGGGACAGGGGGCCCGTGGGCTGAAGCTTTCTTT
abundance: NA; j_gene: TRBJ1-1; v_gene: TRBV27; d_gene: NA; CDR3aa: CASSLLGAKTEAFF; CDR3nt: TGTGCCAGCAGTTTACTGGGGGCGAAAACTGAAGCTTTCTTT
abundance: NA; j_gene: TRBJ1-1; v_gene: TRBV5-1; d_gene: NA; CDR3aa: CASSPFDPRGTEAFF; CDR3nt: TGCGCCAGCAGCCCGTTTGACCCCCGGGGCACTGAAGCTTTCTTT
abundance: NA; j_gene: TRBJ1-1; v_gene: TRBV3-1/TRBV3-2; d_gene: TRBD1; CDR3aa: CASSPLGQGYTEAFF; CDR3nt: TGTGCCAGCAGCCCACTCGGACAGGGCTACACTGAAGCTTTCTTT
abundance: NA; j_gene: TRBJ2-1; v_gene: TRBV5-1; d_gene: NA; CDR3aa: CASSLQGSGNEQFF; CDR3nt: TGCGCCAGCAGCTTACAGGGAAGTGGCAATGAGCAGTTCTTC
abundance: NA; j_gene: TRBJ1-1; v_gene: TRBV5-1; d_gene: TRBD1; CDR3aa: CASSPQGVSNTEAFF; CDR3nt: TGCGCCAGCAGCCCCCAGGGGGTTTCGAACACTGAAGCTTTCTTT
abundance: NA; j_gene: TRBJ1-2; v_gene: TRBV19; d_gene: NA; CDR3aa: CASSIDSPAEGYGYTF; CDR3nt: TGTGCCAGTAGTATAGATTCGCCGGCCGAGGGCTATGGCTACACCTTC
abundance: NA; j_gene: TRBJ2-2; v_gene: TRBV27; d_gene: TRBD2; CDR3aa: CASSSGGRNTGELFF; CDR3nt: TGTGCCAGCAGTTCGGGAGGGAGGAACACCGGGGAGCTGTTTTTT
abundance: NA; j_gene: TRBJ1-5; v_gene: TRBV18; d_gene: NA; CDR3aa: CASSSEFGVHQPQHF; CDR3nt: TGTGCCAGCTCATCTGAATTCGGGGTGCATCAGCCCCAGCATTTT
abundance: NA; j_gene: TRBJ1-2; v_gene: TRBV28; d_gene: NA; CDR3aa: CVSSQSARREGYTF; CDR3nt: TGTGTCAGCAGCCAATCGGCTCGAAGGGAAGGCTACACCTTC
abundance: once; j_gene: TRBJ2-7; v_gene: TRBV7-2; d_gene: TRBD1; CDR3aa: CASSFQSGGTLNEQYF; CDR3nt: TGTGCCAGCAGCTTTCAATCAGGGGGAACCCTAAACGAGCAGTACTTC
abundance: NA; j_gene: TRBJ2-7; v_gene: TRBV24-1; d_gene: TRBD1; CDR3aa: CAASGTDAYEQYF; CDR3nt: TGTGCCGCCTCCGGGACAGATGCCTACGAGCAGTACTTC
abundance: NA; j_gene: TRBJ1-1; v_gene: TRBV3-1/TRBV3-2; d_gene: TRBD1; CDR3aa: CASSQTGGHTEAFF; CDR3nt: TGTGCCAGCAGCCAGACAGGGGGTCACACTGAAGCTTTCTTT
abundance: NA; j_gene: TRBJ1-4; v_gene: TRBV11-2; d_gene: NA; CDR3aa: CASSLRGHWEKLFF; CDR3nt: TGTGCCAGCAGCCTCAGGGGCCATTGGGAAAAACTGTTTTTT
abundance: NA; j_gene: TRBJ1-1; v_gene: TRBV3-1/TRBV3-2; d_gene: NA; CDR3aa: CASTRAGNTEAFF; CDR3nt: TGTGCCAGCACCCGGGCGGGGAACACTGAAGCTTTCTTT
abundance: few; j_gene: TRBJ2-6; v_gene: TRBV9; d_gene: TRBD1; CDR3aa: CASSDRTGSLSGANVLTF; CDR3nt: TGTGCCAGCAGCGACCGGACAGGTTCTCTCTCTGGGGCCAACGTCCTGACTTTC
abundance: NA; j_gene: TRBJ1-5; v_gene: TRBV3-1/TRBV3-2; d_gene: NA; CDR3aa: CASTPDRGSNYSNQPQHF; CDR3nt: TGTGCCAGCACTCCCGACAGAGGCAGCAATTATAGCAATCAGCCCCAGCATTTT
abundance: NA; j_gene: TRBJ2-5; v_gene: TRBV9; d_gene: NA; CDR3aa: CASTYSQTGTQYF; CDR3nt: TGTGCCAGCACCTACAGCCAGACGGGGACCCAGTACTTC
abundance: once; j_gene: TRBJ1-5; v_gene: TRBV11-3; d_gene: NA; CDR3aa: CASSLPLGANQPQHF; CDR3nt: TGTGCCAGCAGCCTACCATTGGGGGCAAACCAGCCCCAGCATTTT
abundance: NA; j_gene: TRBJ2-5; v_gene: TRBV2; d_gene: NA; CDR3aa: CASNLDTQETQYF; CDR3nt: TGTGCCAGCAACTTGGACACCCAAGAGACCCAGTACTTC
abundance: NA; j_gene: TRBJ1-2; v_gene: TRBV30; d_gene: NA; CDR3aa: CAWSSGTRDYGYTF; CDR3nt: TGTGCCTGGAGCTCGGGCACTCGGGACTATGGCTACACCTTC
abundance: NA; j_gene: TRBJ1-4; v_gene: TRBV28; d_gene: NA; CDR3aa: CAASEGGANEKLFF; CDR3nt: TGTGCCGCCTCGGAGGGGGGGGCTAATGAAAAACTGTTTTTT
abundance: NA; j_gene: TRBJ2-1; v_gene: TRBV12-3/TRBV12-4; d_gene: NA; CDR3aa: CASTLSLNEQFF; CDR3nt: TGTGCCAGCACCCTGAGTCTCAATGAGCAGTTCTTC
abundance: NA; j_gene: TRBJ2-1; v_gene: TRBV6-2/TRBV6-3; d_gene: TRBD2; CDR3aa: CASSYFLAGGTNEQFF; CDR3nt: TGTGCCAGCAGTTACTTCCTAGCGGGGGGCACAAATGAGCAGTTCTTC
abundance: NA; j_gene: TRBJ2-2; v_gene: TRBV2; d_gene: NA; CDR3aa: CASRGPYTGELFF; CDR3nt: TGTGCCAGCAGAGGGCCGTACACCGGGGAGCTGTTTTTT
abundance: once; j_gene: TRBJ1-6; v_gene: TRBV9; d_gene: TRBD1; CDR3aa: CASGTGGTSPLHF; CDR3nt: TGTGCCAGCGGGACAGGGGGGACTTCACCCCTCCACTTT
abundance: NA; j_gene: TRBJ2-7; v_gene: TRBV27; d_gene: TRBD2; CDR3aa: CASSYISSGIHYEQYF; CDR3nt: TGTGCCAGCAGTTACATCTCTAGCGGGATTCACTACGAGCAGTACTTC
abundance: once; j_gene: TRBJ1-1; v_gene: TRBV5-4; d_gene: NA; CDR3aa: CASSLSPDHGGFF; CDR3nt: TGTGCCAGCAGTCTGAGTCCCGACCACGGAGGATTCTTT
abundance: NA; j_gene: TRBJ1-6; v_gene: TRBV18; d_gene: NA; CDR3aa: CASSPRAGEDSPLHF; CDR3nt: TGTGCCAGCTCACCACGGGCGGGGGAGGATTCACCCCTCCACTTT
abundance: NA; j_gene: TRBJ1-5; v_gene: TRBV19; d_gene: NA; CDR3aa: CASSLQDPGNQPQHF; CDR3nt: TGTGCCAGTAGTCTCCAGGATCCCGGCAATCAGCCCCAGCATTTT
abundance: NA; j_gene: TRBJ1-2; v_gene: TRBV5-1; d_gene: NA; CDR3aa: CASSLDGGYGYTF; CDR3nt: TGCGCCAGCAGCTTGGACGGGGGCTATGGCTACACCTTC
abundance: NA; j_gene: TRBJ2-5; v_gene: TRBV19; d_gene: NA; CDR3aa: CASTSRGGGQETQYF; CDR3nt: TGTGCCAGCACCTCCCGGGGAGGGGGCCAAGAGACCCAGTACTTC
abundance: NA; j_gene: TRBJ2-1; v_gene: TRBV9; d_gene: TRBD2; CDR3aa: CASSVDQAGGPEWNNEQFF; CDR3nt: TGTGCCAGCAGCGTAGACCAAGCGGGGGGCCCGGAATGGAACAATGAGCAGTTCTTC
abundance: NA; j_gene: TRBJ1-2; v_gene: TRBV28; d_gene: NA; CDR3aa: CASSTSGQNYGYTF; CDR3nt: TGTGCCAGCAGTACATCAGGACAGAACTATGGCTACACCTTC
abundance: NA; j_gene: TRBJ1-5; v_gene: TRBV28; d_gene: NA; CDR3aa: CASSLSWQPQHF; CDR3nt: TGTGCCAGCAGCCTAAGCTGGCAGCCCCAGCATTTT
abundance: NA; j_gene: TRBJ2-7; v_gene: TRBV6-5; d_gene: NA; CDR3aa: CASIQTGTSYEQYF; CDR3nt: TGTGCCAGTATACAAACAGGAACATCCTACGAGCAGTACTTC
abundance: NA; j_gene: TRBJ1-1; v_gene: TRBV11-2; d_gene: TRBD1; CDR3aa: CASSRQGNSAEAFF; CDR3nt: TGTGCCAGCAGTCGACAGGGGAATAGCGCTGAAGCTTTCTTT
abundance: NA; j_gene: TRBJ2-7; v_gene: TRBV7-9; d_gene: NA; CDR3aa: CASSLGSYEQYF; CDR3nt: TGTGCCAGCAGCTTGGGCTCCTACGAGCAGTACTTC
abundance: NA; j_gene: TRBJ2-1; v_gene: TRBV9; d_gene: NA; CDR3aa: CASSVVEGGEQFF; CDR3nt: TGTGCCAGCAGCGTAGTGGAGGGTGGTGAGCAGTTCTTC
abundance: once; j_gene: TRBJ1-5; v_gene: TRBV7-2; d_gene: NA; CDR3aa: CASSLFDPSGQPQHF; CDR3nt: TGTGCCAGCAGCCTATTCGATCCTAGCGGGCAGCCCCAGCATTTT
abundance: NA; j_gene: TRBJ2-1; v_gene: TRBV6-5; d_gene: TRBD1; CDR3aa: CASSYAAAGGLNEQFF; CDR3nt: TGTGCCAGCAGTTACGCGGCGGCAGGGGGCCTCAATGAGCAGTTCTTC
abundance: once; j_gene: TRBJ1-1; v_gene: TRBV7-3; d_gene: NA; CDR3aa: CASSLRGAGQEAFF; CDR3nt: TGTGCCAGCAGCTTAAGGGGTGCTGGACAGGAAGCTTTCTTT
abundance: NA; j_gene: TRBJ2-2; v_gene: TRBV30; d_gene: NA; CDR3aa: CAWRSDGTGELFF; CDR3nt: TGTGCCTGGCGCTCGGATGGCACCGGGGAGCTGTTTTTT
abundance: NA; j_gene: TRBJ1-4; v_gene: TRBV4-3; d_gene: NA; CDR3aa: CASSPKPAGGEKLFF; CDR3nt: TGCGCCAGCTCACCAAAACCGGCGGGGGGTGAAAAACTGTTTTTT